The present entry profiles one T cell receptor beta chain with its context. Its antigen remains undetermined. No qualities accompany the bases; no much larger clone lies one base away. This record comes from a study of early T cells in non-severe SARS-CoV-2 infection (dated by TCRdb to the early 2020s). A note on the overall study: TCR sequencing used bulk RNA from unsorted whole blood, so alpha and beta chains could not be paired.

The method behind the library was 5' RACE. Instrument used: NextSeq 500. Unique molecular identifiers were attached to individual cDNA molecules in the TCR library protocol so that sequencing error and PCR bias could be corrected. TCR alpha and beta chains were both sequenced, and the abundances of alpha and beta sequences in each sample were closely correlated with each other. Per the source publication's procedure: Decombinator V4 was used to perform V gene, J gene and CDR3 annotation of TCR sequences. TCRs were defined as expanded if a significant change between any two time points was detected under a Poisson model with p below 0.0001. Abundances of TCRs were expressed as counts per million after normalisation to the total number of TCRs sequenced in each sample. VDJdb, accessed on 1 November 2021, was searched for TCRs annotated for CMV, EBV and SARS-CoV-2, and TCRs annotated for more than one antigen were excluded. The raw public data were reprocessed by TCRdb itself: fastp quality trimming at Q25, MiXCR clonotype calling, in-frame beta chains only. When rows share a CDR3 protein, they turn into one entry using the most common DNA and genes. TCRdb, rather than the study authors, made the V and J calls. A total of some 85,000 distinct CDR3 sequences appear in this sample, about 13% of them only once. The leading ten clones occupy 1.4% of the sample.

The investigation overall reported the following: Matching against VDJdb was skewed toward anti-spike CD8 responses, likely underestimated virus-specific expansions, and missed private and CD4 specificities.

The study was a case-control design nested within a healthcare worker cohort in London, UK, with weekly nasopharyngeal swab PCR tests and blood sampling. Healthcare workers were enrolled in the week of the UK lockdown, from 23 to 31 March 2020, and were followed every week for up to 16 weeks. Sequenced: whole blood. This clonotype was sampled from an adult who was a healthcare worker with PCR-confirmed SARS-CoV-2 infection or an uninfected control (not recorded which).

The CDR3 here reads CASSYDSGTGSGEQYF. The bases read TGTGCCAGCAGTTACGACTCCGGGACAGGGAGCGGCGAGCAGTACTTC. The rearrangement joined TRBV6-2 or TRBV6-3 to TRBJ2-7; 9 nucleotides in the junction match TRBD1. CDR1 and CDR2, looked up from the germline V gene, are MNHEY and SVGEGT. The V end gives up 2 bases and the J end 6 bases, leaving 11 bases in the junction not matched to a gene. Taken from cysteine to phenylalanine, the CDR3 has 16 residues. The sequence is cut down to CDR3 DNA, 48 bases in frame from base 1.